This T cell receptor beta chain is drawn from a study of blood T cells in healthy people across ages. Study-level points and caveats: PBMCs went unsorted, and a conclusive naive versus antigen-experienced comparison was therefore prevented.

A note on this clonotype: Its specificity is not known.

A second PCR of roughly 7 to 11 cycles used a sample-barcoded 5' primer and a J-beta primer mix. Using its own MiXCR run on the 5' RACE reads, TCRdb lists one record per CDR3 protein. This table holds over 1,500,000 distinct CDR3 sequences, around 42% found once. V was trimmed by 0 bases and J by 6 bases, leaving 12 bases between them. The germline V gene has CDR1 SGHRS and CDR2 YFSETQ. The CDR3 loop spans 14 amino acids. The chain carries TRBV5-1 and TRBJ1-2, with D unresolved. Sequencing was performed on blood. The origin of this receptor is a human donor in good health. This CDR3 is CASSLAGMWDGYTF. CDR3 DNA sequence: TGCGCCAGCAGCTTGGCTGGAATGTGGGATGGCTACACCTTC.